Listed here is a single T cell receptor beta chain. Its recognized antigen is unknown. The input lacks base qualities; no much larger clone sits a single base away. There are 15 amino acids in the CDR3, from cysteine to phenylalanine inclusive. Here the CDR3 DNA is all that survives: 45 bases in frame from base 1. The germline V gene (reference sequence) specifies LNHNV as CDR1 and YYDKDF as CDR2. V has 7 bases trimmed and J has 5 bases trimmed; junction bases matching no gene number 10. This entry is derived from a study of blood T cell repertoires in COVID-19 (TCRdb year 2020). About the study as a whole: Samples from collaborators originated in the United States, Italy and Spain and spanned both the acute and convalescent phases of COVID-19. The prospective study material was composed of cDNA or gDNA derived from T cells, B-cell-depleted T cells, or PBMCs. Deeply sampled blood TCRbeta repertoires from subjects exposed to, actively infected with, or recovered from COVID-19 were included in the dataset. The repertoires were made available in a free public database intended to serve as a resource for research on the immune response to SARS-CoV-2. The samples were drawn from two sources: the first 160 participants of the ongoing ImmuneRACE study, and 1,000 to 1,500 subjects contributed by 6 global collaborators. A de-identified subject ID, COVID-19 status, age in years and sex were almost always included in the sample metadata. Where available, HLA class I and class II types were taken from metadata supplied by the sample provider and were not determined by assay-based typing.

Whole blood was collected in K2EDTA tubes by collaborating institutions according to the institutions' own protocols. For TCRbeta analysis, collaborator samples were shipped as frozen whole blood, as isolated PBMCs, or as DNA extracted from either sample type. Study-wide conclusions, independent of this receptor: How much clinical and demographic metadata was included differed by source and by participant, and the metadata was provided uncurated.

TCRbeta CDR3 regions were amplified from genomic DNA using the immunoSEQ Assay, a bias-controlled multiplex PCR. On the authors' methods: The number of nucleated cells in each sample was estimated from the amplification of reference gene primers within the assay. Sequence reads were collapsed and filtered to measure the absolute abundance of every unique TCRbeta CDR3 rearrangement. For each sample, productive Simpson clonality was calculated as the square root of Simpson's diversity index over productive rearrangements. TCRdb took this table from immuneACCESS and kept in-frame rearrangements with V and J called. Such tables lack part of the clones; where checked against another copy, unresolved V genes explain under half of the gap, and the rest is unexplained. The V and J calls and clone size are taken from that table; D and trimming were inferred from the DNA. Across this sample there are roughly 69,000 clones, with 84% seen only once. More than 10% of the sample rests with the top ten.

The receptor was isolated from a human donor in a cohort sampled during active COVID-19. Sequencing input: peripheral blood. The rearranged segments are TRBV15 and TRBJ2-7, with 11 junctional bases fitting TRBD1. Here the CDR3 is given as CATTQPGTGGHEQYF. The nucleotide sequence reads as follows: TGTGCCACCACACAGCCCGGGACAGGGGGGCACGAGCAGTACTTC.